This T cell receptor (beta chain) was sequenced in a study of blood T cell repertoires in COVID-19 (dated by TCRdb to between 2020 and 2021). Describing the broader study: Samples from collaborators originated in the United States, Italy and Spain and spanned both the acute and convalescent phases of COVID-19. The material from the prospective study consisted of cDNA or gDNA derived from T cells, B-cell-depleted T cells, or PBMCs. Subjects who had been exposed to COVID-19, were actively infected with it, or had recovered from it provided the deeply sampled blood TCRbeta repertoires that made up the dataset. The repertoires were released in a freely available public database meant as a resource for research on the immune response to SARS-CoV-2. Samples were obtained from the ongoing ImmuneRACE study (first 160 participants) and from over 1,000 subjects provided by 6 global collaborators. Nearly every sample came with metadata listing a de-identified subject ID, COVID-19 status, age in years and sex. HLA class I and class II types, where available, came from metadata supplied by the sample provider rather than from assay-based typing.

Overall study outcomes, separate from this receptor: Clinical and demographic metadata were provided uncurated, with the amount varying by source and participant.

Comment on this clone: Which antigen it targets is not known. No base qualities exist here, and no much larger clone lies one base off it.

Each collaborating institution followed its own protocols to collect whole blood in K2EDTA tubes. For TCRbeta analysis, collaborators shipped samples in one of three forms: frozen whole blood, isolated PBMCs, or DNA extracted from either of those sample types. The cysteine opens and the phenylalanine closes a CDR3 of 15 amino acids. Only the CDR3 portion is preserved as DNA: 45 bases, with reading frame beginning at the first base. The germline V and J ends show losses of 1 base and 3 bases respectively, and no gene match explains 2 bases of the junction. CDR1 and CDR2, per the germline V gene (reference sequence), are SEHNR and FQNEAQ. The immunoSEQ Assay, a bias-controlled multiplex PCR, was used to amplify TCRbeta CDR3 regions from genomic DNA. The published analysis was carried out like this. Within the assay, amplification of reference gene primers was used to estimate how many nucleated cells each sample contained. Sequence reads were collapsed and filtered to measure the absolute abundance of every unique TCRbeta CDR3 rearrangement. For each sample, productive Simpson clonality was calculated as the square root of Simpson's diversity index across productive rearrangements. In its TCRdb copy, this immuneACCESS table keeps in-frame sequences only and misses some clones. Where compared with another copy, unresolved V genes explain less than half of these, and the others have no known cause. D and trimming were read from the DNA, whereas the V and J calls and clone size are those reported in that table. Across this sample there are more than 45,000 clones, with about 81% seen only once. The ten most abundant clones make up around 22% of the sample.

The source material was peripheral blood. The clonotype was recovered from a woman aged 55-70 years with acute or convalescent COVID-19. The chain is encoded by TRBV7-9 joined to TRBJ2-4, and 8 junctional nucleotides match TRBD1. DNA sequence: TGTGCCAGCAGCTTAGTCGGACAGGGCAAAAACATTCAGTACTTC. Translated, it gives CASSLVGQGKNIQYF.